The 13 T cell receptor beta chains below come from one sample, sequenced in a study of T cell responses to AZD1222 COVID-19 vaccine (dated by TCRdb to 2020 to 2022). The protocol used for the library was the immunoSEQ multiplex PCR assay. In TCRdb, the immuneACCESS table is reduced to in-frame sequences with V and J assigned. These tables do not hold every clone; where another copy was compared, an unresolved V gene accounts for under half, and the others remain unexplained. For this sample there are roughly 70,000 clones; roughly 80% appear just once. The ten biggest clones cover 5.5% to 8% of the sample. The time point label on this specimen signifies: about 28 days (+/-7) after the second vaccine dose. This sample comprised peripheral blood, obtained 28 days after the second AZD1222 dose. These receptors all come from an adult who received the AZD1222 COVID-19 vaccine.

The chain couples TRBV5-1 to TRBJ1-6; perhaps TRBD1 as D (6 bases). The ends were cut back, 4 bases at V and 7 bases at J, with 12 bases in the middle. Germline CDR1 is SGHRS and CDR2 is YFSETQ. The CDR3 spans 14 residues. In nucleotides, the CDR3 is TGCGCCAGCAGCCCGGACAGTTCAAATTCACCCCTCCACTTT. This codes for CASSPDSSNSPLHF.

This rearrangement joins TRBV9 to TRBJ1-1, with D unclear. CDR1 is SGDLS, CDR2 YYNGEE, per germline. The CDR3 has 13 residues. Trimming shortened V by 4 bases and J by 0 bases, and 7 bases separated the two germline ends. The CDR3 nucleotides are TGTGCCAGCAGCACGGATGTGAACACTGAAGCTTTCTTT. It specifies CASSTDVNTEAFF.

The CDR3 DNA sequence: TGTGCCAGCAGCTTAGAGTCGGTGACAGATGTTGAAAAACTGTTTTTT. Translation: CASSLESVTDVEKLFF. The gene calls are TRBV7-2 and TRBJ1-4; the D gene is possibly TRBD1 (5 bases). Germline CDR1 is SGHTA and CDR2 is FQGNSA. V was pared by 1 base and J by 7 bases, with 16 bases between. CDR3 length equals 16 residues.

This sequence joins TRBV19 and TRBJ2-1, with 7 bases that match TRBD2. Germline trimming cut 3 bases from V and 7 bases from J; bases unmatched to any gene: 15. Germline CDR1 LNHDA, CDR2 SQIVND (reference sequence). There are 17 residues in the CDR3. The CDR3 bases are TGTGCCAGTAGTATGGCCAGCGGGGCCCTTTTAATGAATGAGCAGTTCTTC. Protein product: CASSMASGALLMNEQFF.

This clone occurred a few times. The chain couples TRBV5-8 to TRBJ1-1; D unresolved. Germline V lookup: CDR1 SGHTS, CDR2 YDEGEE. The CDR3 is made up of 13 amino acids. V shed 4 bases and J shed 4 bases, with 11 bases lying between them. The CDR3 is CASSPEPSTEAFF. The CDR3 DNA reads TGTGCCAGCAGCCCGGAACCCTCCACTGAAGCTTTCTTT.

The rearrangement uses TRBV7-8 and TRBJ1-3, with 9 bases lining up with TRBD1. The CDR3 runs 13 residues. Germline V gives CDR1 SGHVS, CDR2 FQNEAQ. The ends lost 5 bases at V and 8 bases at J; junction bases unmatched: 4. CDR3 in DNA: TGTGCCAGCAGCCGGGACAGGGTGGACACCATATATTTT. This encodes CASSRDRVDTIYF.

J is TRBJ2-7 and V is TRBV6-5; a weak D match, TRBD1 (6 bases). Per germline, CDR1 MNHEY and CDR2 SVGAGI. V lost 0 bases to trimming and J lost 1 base, with 13 bases between them. CDR3 length equals 16 residues. The CDR3 protein is CASSYSTGSTSYEQYF. The CDR3 DNA sequence: TGTGCCAGCAGTTACTCGACAGGATCGACTTCCTACGAGCAGTACTTC.

This clone occurred a few times. This chain connects TRBV13 to TRBJ2-1; D gene ambiguous. CDR3 length: 14 amino acids. V lost 5 bases and J 2 bases, leaving 10 bases between the germline ends. Germline V gene data show CDR1 as PRHDT and CDR2 as FYEKMQ (reference sequence). In nucleotides, the CDR3 is TGTGCCAGCAGCCCGAGATCTGCCTACAATGAGCAGTTCTTC. It codes for CASSPRSAYNEQFF.

The chain combines TRBV20-1 with TRBJ2-6, with TRBD1 matching over 7 bases. CDR1 and CDR2 from the germline V gene are DFQATT and SNEGSKA (reference sequence). The V segment lost 4 bases and the J segment 3 bases; nucleotides outside the gene matches: 6. This CDR3 comprises 15 residues. The CDR3 protein is CSAIEGARGANVLTF. DNA for the CDR3: TGCAGTGCTATTGAGGGGGCGCGTGGGGCCAACGTCCTGACTTTC.

The chain joins TRBV5-6 to TRBJ1-1, with D perhaps matching TRBD1 (6 bases). V dropped 4 bases and J dropped 1 base, with 11 bases sitting between them. The CDR3 sequence is 14 residues long. Germline lookup yields CDR1 SGHDT and CDR2 YYEEEE. The CDR3 reads CASSIGQPNTEAFF. CDR3 DNA sequence: TGTGCCAGCAGCATCGGACAGCCGAACACTGAAGCTTTCTTT.

This clone has a handful of counts. V and J are TRBV4-3 and TRBJ2-1, with 11 bases that match TRBD2. This CDR3 is built from 18 residues. Germline values: CDR1 LGHNA, CDR2 YSLEER. V gave up 0 bases and J gave up 5 bases; unmatched junction bases: 9. The CDR3 DNA follows: TGCGCCAGCAGCCAAGACCGGGTAGCGGGGGGGCTGAACAATGAGCAGTTCTTC. It yields the protein CASSQDRVAGGLNNEQFF.

This sequence joins TRBV27 and TRBJ2-5, with 7 positions matching TRBD2. The CDR3 is 15 amino acids. Germline lookup yields CDR1 MNHEY and CDR2 SMNVEV (reference sequence). After removal of 3 bases from V and 5 bases from J, the junction contained 9 bases not matched to a gene. The CDR3 loop is CASSFRGGGWETQYF. CDR3 DNA: TGTGCCAGCAGTTTCCGCGGGGGAGGTTGGGAGACCCAGTACTTC.

The chain combines TRBV28 with TRBJ1-6; 9 bases map to TRBD1. From germline, CDR1 is MDHEN and CDR2 SYDVKM. Germline trimming cut 6 bases from V and 13 bases from J; bases unmatched to any gene: 13. CDR3 length equals 15 residues. The DNA for the CDR3 is TGTGCCAGCAGACTACCGGGACAGGGAGGACTGCCCCTCCACTTT. As protein: CASRLPGQGGLPLHF.